These 10 T cell receptor beta chains were sequenced from one sample in a study of Ad26.COV2.S vaccination and SARS-CoV-2 variants (dated by TCRdb to about 2021). Receptor libraries were prepared by the immunoSEQ multiplex PCR assay. The table was pulled from immuneACCESS by TCRdb, which kept in-frame rearrangements only. Such tables lose some clones; where checked, under half of the loss comes from unresolved V genes, and the rest has no known cause. This sample is represented by approximately 420,000 clones; around 87% of them were singletons. The ten most abundant clones make up 3.6% of the sample. The sample's treatment or condition label is to be understood as: around 19 received Ad26.COV2.S at low or high dose, single or two shots; about 5 received placebo; per-sample allocation not given. For vaccine and placebo recipients, repertoires were sequenced using samples collected on day 63 after the first injection.

The sequences come from peripheral blood, collected in a trial of Ad26.COV2.S vaccine versus placebo. The receptors were sampled from a person between 18 and 65 years old who received the Ad26.COV2.S COVID-19 vaccine or a placebo.

V is TRBV6-5 and J is TRBJ1-3, with D uncertain. CDR3 length: 13 residues. Trimming took 2 bases from V and 1 from J, leaving 3 bases between them. Germline V gene lookup returns CDR1 MNHEY and CDR2 SVGAGI. The CDR3 spells CASSYRSGNTIYF. The CDR3 region has the DNA TGTGCCAGCAGTTACAGGTCTGGAAACACCATATATTTT.

CDR3: CASSSPVAGDRRNIQYF. CDR3 coding DNA: TGTGCCAGCAGCTCCCCCGTGGCGGGGGATCGGCGAAACATTCAGTACTTC. The V call is TRBV7-2, the J call TRBJ2-4, with 7 bases aligning to TRBD2. CDR3 length: 17 amino acids. V dropped 4 bases and J dropped 6; count of bases not matched to a gene: 15. Germline V gene sequence: CDR1 SGHTA, CDR2 FQGNSA. The full variable domain, completed using reference TRBV7-2 and TRBJ2-4, is GAGVSQSPSNKVTEKGKDVELRCDPISGHTALYWYRQSLGQGLEFLIYFQGNSAPDKSGLPSDRFSAERTGGSVSTLTIQRTQQEDSAVYLCASSSPVAGDRRNIQYFGAGTRLSVL.

This chain uses TRBV6-5 with TRBJ1-6; 9 nucleotides align to TRBD1. Germline assignment: CDR1 MNHEY and CDR2 SVGAGI. The trim removed 0 bases at V and 7 bases at J, leaving 1 base unmatched. The CDR3 runs to 15 residues. CDR3 sequence (DNA): TGTGCCAGCAGTTACTCCGGGACAGGGAATTCACCCCTCCACTTT. It encodes CASSYSGTGNSPLHF.

The chain carries TRBV5-6 and TRBJ2-7; D not certain. The germline V gene has CDR1 SGHDT and CDR2 YYEEEE. There are 14 residues in the CDR3. V shed 3 bases and J shed 3 bases, with 13 bases lying between them. CDR3 in DNA: TGTGCCAGCAGCTACACCGGGCCGTTCTACGAGCAGTACTTC. This translates into CASSYTGPFYEQYF.

The V gene is TRBV9, the J gene TRBJ1-4, with a weak D call TRBD1 (6 bases). CDR1 is SGDLS and CDR2 is YYNGEE in the germline V gene. This CDR3 spans 16 amino acids. V was pared by 4 bases and J by 5 bases, with 18 bases between. CDR3 in amino acids: CASSPRGTLINEKLFF. The CDR3 DNA is TGTGCCAGCAGCCCTAGAGGGACATTGATAAATGAAAAACTGTTTTTT.

The genes are TRBV14 and TRBJ2-7; D is ambiguous. There are 12 residues in the CDR3. Germline loops: CDR1 SGHDN, CDR2 FVKESK. V lost 2 bases to trimming and J lost 6 bases, with 8 bases between them. The CDR3 protein is CASSQNRIEQYF. The CDR3, as DNA: TGTGCCAGCAGCCAAAATAGGATCGAGCAGTACTTC.

The chain links TRBV6-2 or TRBV6-3 to TRBJ1-1; TRBD1 matches at 8 bases. The ends lost 5 bases at V and 6 bases at J; junction bases unmatched: 8. The CDR3 loop spans 14 amino acids. Per the germline V gene, CDR1 is MNHEY and CDR2 is SVGEGT. The DNA of the CDR3 is TGTGCCAGCAGTCGACAGGGGATCGGGGCTGAAGCTTTCTTT. Translation: CASSRQGIGAEAFF.

In nucleotides, the CDR3 is TGTGCCAGCCGGGACAGGGGCGGTTCACCCCTCCACTTT. This encodes CASRDRGGSPLHF. The rearrangement links TRBV6-5 to TRBJ1-6, with 10 bases identical to TRBD1. After removal of 8 bases from V and 9 bases from J, the junction contained 4 bases not matched to a gene. Germline V gives CDR1 MNHEY, CDR2 SVGAGI. The CDR3 is 13 amino acids.

This CDR3 is CASSPHRPAGFTTYEQYF. The CDR3 DNA follows: TGTGCCAGCAGCCCGCACCGCCCAGCGGGGTTCACGACCTACGAGCAGTACTTC. The rearrangement joins TRBV11-2 to TRBJ2-7, with 7 bases identical to TRBD2. Germline CDR1 reads SGHAT; CDR2 reads FQNNGV. This CDR3 has 18 amino acids. Unmatched junction bases numbered 18, after V lost 5 bases and J lost 2 bases.

The rearrangement joins TRBV28 to TRBJ2-7; D is ambiguous. Trimming removed 6 bases from V and 8 bases from J, with 14 bases in between. The germline gives CDR1 MDHEN, CDR2 SYDVKM. The CDR3 is 12 residues long. The CDR3 coding sequence is TGTGCCAGCAGGGGTAGTGGGCTCCAGCAGTACTTC. Translation gives CASRGSGLQQYF.